Each of the 4 T cell receptor beta chains below was sequenced from the same sample in a study of ipilimumab plus nivolumab after autologous stem cell transplantation. This table comes from immunoSEQ multiplex PCR, and its TCRdb copy is limited to in-frame clones, with some not included. The table shows around 13,000 clones, with more than 70% occurring only once. Specimen: PBMCs, collected in a trial of ipilimumab plus nivolumab as post-transplant consolidation. These receptors all come from a male donor with diffuse large B-cell lymphoma.

The rearrangement joins TRBV19 to TRBJ1-2; a possible D gene is TRBD1 (6 bases). CDR3 length: 15 residues. Germline loops: CDR1 LNHDA, CDR2 SQIVND (reference sequence). Trimming left V 10 bases short and J 8 bases short, with 26 bases between. CDR3 sequence (DNA): TGTGCCAATACCATCGCGGTGGGGGGCCGTGAGGGCTACACCTTC. Translation gives CANTIAVGGREGYTF.

This clone was recorded a few times. The chain links TRBV30 to TRBJ2-3, with D unresolved. The CDR3 sequence is 13 residues long. Germline CDR1 GTSNPN, CDR2 SVGIG (reference sequence). Trimming removed 0 bases from V and 8 bases from J, with 12 bases in between. CDR3 loop: CAWSVVFSGTQYF. The DNA of the CDR3 is TGTGCCTGGAGTGTCGTATTTTCGGGTACGCAGTATTTT.

This chain joins TRBV7-9 and TRBJ2-5; 8 nucleotides line up with TRBD1. CDR3 length: 15 residues. Germline CDR1 and CDR2: SEHNR and FQNEAQ (reference sequence). The trim removed 6 bases at V and 4 bases at J, leaving 10 bases unmatched. The CDR3 region is CASSSPFQGAETQYF. The CDR3, as DNA: TGTGCCAGCAGTTCACCTTTCCAGGGGGCAGAGACCCAGTACTTC.

The chain joins TRBV12-2 to TRBJ1-2; the table's D call, TRBD1, has no DNA check behind it. TRBV12-2 is a pseudogene locus. CDR3 length equals 16 residues. The CDR3 DNA follows: TGTGCAAGTCGCCCCGGACAGGGAGTCACTAACTATGGCTACACCTTC. This encodes CASRPGQGVTNYGYTF.